A selection of T cell receptor beta chains follows, all from one sample in a study of blood T cell repertoires in COVID-19. Here immunoSEQ multiplex PCR was the method, and the copy in TCRdb shows in-frame clones only, minus some. The profile covers hundreds of thousands of clones, with about nine tenths appearing a single time and roughly a tenth taken by the ten largest. Sequenced material: PBMCs or T cells enriched from blood (not recorded which). Source of these receptors: a woman aged 40 to 50 who had recovered from COVID-19. Both conserved end residues are part of each CDR3. Each record gives: CDR3 DNA, CDR3 protein, CDR3 length, J gene, D gene, V gene. The D gene is left open where the match is weak.

DNA: TGTGCCAGCAGCCCCTCAGACAATGAGCAGTTCTTC
CDR3: CASSPSDNEQFF
length: 12
J: TRBJ2-1
D: .
V: TRBV9

DNA: TGTGCCAGCAGCCTGGGACAGCAAAATGAAAAACTGTTTTTT
CDR3: CASSLGQQNEKLFF
length: 14
J: TRBJ1-4
D: TRBD1
V: TRBV2

DNA: TGTGCCAGCAGCTTAACTCCCAGTCACAATGAGCAGTTCTTC
CDR3: CASSLTPSHNEQFF
length: 14
J: TRBJ2-1
D: .
V: TRBV7-3

DNA: TGTGCCAGCAGCGTAGTCCCAAACTATGGCTACACCTTC
CDR3: CASSVVPNYGYTF
length: 13
J: TRBJ1-2
D: .
V: TRBV9

DNA: TGTGCCAGCAGCCCTAGTCGGGGACAGATCTACGAGCAGTACTTC
CDR3: CASSPSRGQIYEQYF
length: 15
J: TRBJ2-7
D: TRBD1
V: TRBV7-2

DNA: TGTGCCAGCAGCTTTAAACAGGGGGCTGGGAACACTGAAGCTTTCTTT
CDR3: CASSFKQGAGNTEAFF
length: 16
J: TRBJ1-1
D: TRBD1
V: TRBV7-6

DNA: TGTGCCAGCAGCTTACCGCGAAGGGACAGGGAGCCCTACGAGCAGTACTTC
CDR3: CASSLPRRDREPYEQYF
length: 17
J: TRBJ2-7
D: TRBD1
V: TRBV11-3

DNA: TGTGCCAGCAGCCCCTATCTGAGCACCGGGGAGCTGTTTTTT
CDR3: CASSPYLSTGELFF
length: 14
J: TRBJ2-2
D: .
V: TRBV11-3

DNA: TGTGCCAGCAGTTACTCGCCTCTTGTTGGGGGGACGATGAACACCGGGGAGCTGTTTTTT
CDR3: CASSYSPLVGGTMNTGELFF
length: 20
J: TRBJ2-2
D: .
V: TRBV6-2/TRBV6-3

DNA: TGTGCCAGCAGTACTCGGGGGGGCTTAGTAGATACGCAGTATTTT
CDR3: CASSTRGGLVDTQYF
length: 15
J: TRBJ2-3
D: TRBD2
V: TRBV5-4

DNA: TGTGCCAGCAGCTTGGACAGGGGCACCGGGGAGCTGTTTTTT
CDR3: CASSLDRGTGELFF
length: 14
J: TRBJ2-2
D: TRBD1
V: TRBV5-6

DNA: TGCAGCGTTGATAGGGGAGGAACTTATGGCTACACCTTC
CDR3: CSVDRGGTYGYTF
length: 13
J: TRBJ1-2
D: .
V: TRBV29-1

DNA: TGCGCCAGCAGCCAAGATAGGGGGCCTAACTATGGCTACACCTTC
CDR3: CASSQDRGPNYGYTF
length: 15
J: TRBJ1-2
D: TRBD1
V: TRBV4-3

DNA: TGTGCCAGCAGCTTGAGCGGGGTGATCACAGATACGCAGTATTTT
CDR3: CASSLSGVITDTQYF
length: 15
J: TRBJ2-3
D: TRBD2
V: TRBV7-3